One sample yielded the 20 T cell receptor beta chains listed below, sequenced in a study of blood T cell repertoires in COVID-19. The repertoire was sequenced with immunoSEQ multiplex PCR; TCRdb's copy has only in-frame clones and lacks some. The sample lists approximately 200,000 clones; approximately 85% were seen once. Sequenced sample: PBMCs or T cells enriched from blood (not recorded which). The receptors derive from a woman aged 30 to 39 who had recovered from COVID-19.

The chain joins TRBV7-9 to TRBJ1-1; D is ambiguous. The CDR3 extends over 13 amino acids. V shed 2 bases and J shed 4 bases, with 8 bases lying between them. Germline lookup yields CDR1 SEHNR and CDR2 FQNEAQ (reference sequence). CDR3 residues: CASSLLSSTEAFF. The CDR3 DNA is TGTGCCAGCAGCTTACTTAGTAGCACTGAAGCTTTCTTT.

The rearrangement joins TRBV7-2 to TRBJ2-4; 10 bases line up with TRBD1. The V gene's germline CDR1 is SGHTA and CDR2 FQGNSA. The length of the CDR3 is 14 residues. V lost 3 bases and J lost 7; bases outside the gene matches: 3. CDR3 amino acids: CASSFPGQGNIQYF. Written as DNA, the CDR3 is TGTGCCAGCAGCTTTCCGGGACAGGGGAACATTCAGTACTTC.

The rearrangement joins TRBV7-9 to TRBJ1-1; D unclear. Germline V gene data show CDR1 as SEHNR and CDR2 as FQNEAQ (reference sequence). Trimming took off 3 bases at V and 2 bases at J, with 13 bases between the two ends. The CDR3 runs to 15 residues. The CDR3 loop is CASSLGAGTNTEAFF. The CDR3 coding sequence is TGTGCCAGCAGCTTGGGCGCAGGCACCAACACTGAAGCTTTCTTT.

The chain employs TRBV7-2 and TRBJ2-1; the match to TRBD1 covers 7 bases. CDR1 and CDR2 from the germline V gene are SGHTA and FQGNSA. Trimming removed 4 bases from V and 11 bases from J; junction bases left unmatched: 5. This CDR3 has 12 residues. The CDR3 bases are TGTGCCAGCAGCTCCCCGGGACAGCAGCAGTTCTTC. Residues: CASSSPGQQQFF.

V is TRBV7-9 and J is TRBJ1-2; tentative D call: TRBD1 (5 bases). Per germline, CDR1 SEHNR and CDR2 FQNEAQ (reference sequence). This CDR3 contains 15 residues. V lost 3 bases to trimming and J lost 2 bases, with 13 bases between them. CDR3 sequence: CASSFETASNYGYTF. In DNA form, the CDR3 reads TGTGCCAGCAGCTTTGAGACAGCCTCCAACTATGGCTACACCTTC.

The V gene is TRBV5-6, the J gene TRBJ1-3; TRBD1 matches at 9 bases. The CDR3 has 13 residues. The ends lost 4 bases at V and 6 bases at J; junction bases unmatched: 2. The germline V gene has CDR1 SGHDT and CDR2 YYEEEE. The CDR3 nucleotides read TGTGCCAGCAGCCGACAGGGGGTAAACACCATATATTTT. This translates into CASSRQGVNTIYF.

The genes are TRBV25-1 and TRBJ1-2; D is possibly TRBD1 (6 bases). The CDR3 runs 11 residues. Trimming pared 6 bases from V and 7 bases from J, leaving 9 bases between. Germline values: CDR1 MGHDK, CDR2 SYGVNS. In nucleotides, the CDR3 is TGTGCCAGCAGCACAGGGTTTGGCTACACCTTC. Amino acids: CASSTGFGYTF.

The chain carries TRBV11-3 and TRBJ2-2, with a weak D call TRBD1 (5 bases). The CDR3 runs 16 residues. V dropped 3 bases and J dropped 5 bases, with 16 bases sitting between them. Germline V gives CDR1 SGHNT, CDR2 YENEEA. The CDR3 coding sequence is TGTGCCAGCAGCTTCGAGACAGCCGGCGGAACCGGGGAGCTGTTTTTT. As protein: CASSFETAGGTGELFF.

On this clone itself: The same CDR3 arises from other DNA sequences in this sample as well. The chain carries TRBV19 and TRBJ1-2, with a tentative D call TRBD1 (6 bases). V was trimmed by 3 bases and J by 1 base, leaving 9 bases between them. Germline CDR1 reads LNHDA; CDR2 reads SQIVND (reference sequence). The CDR3 is made up of 14 amino acids. The CDR3 is CASSISGDNYGYTF. The DNA for the CDR3 is TGTGCCAGTAGTATTTCAGGGGATAACTATGGCTACACCTTC.

This sequence joins TRBV6-5 and TRBJ2-1; D remains unclear. Germline V lookup: CDR1 MNHEY, CDR2 SVGAGI. The V end lost 4 bases, the J end lost 0 bases, and 7 bases lay between the germline ends. This CDR3 has 14 amino acids. The CDR3 here is CASSLANSYNEQFF. CDR3 coding DNA: TGTGCCAGCAGTTTGGCAAACTCCTACAATGAGCAGTTCTTC.

This clone was observed a handful of times. The genes are TRBV27 and TRBJ2-2; D remains ambiguous. V lost 5 bases to trimming and J lost 8 bases, with 6 bases between them. CDR1 is MNHEY and CDR2 is SMNVEV in the germline V gene (reference sequence). The CDR3 is made up of 11 amino acids. This CDR3 is CASSHRGELFF. The CDR3 DNA follows: TGTGCCAGCAGTCACCGGGGGGAGCTGTTTTTT.

V is TRBV6-2 or TRBV6-3 and J is TRBJ2-2; 8 nucleotides line up with TRBD1. This CDR3 region has 15 residues. Per the germline V gene, CDR1 is MNHEY and CDR2 is SVGEGT. V shed 6 bases, J shed 4 bases, and the junction held 7 bases outside the gene matches. The CDR3 DNA reads as TGTGCCAGCAGCTCAGACAGGGGAGGCACCGGGGAGCTGTTTTTT. Translation gives CASSSDRGGTGELFF.

The chain couples TRBV7-8 to TRBJ1-2; TRBD1 aligns across 8 bases. The CDR3 totals 13 residues. CDR1 is SGHVS and CDR2 is FQNEAQ in the germline V gene. After removal of 4 bases from V and 6 bases from J, the junction contained 4 bases not matched to a gene. DNA for the CDR3: TGTGCCAGCAGCTCCGGACAGGGCAATGGCTACACCTTC. Residues: CASSSGQGNGYTF.

This chain joins TRBV27 and TRBJ2-7; TRBD1 matches at 7 bases. The CDR3 is 16 residues long. With V trimmed by 2 bases and J by 4 bases, 11 bases remained unmatched. The germline CDR1 and CDR2 sequences are MNHEY and SMNVEV (reference sequence). CDR3 DNA sequence: TGTGCCAGCAGTTTAAAGGGGGCCATTTCAATTTACGAGCAGTACTTC. Amino acids: CASSLKGAISIYEQYF.

The sample holds one count of this clone. The chain employs TRBV30 and TRBJ1-5; D remains unclear. Trimming shortened V by 0 bases and J by 4 bases, and 7 bases separated the two germline ends. The CDR3 loop spans 13 amino acids. Per the germline V gene, CDR1 is GTSNPN and CDR2 is SVGIG (reference sequence). CDR3 nucleotides: TGTGCCTGGAGTGTAGGCAGGAATCAGCCCCAGCATTTT. This encodes CAWSVGRNQPQHF.

The chain links TRBV11-1 to TRBJ2-5; 9 bases are a match to TRBD1. Germline CDR1 reads SGHAT; CDR2 reads FQDESV (reference sequence). J gave up 5 bases and V 5 bases, and 12 bases lay outside the gene matches. The CDR3 has 16 residues. CDR3 nucleotide sequence: TGTGCCAGCAGCCCCGGCCGGGACAGGGTTCCGGAGACCCAGTACTTC. This translates into CASSPGRDRVPETQYF.

This clone occurred a few times. This chain uses TRBV28 with TRBJ1-2; 8 bases match TRBD1. The CDR3 has 12 residues. Germline assignment: CDR1 MDHEN and CDR2 SYDVKM. The junction had 4 bases not matched to a gene; V was cut back by 3 bases and J by 10 bases. CDR3 region: CASSLDRADYTF. The DNA for the CDR3 is TGTGCCAGCAGTTTGGACAGGGCGGACTACACCTTC.

The rearrangement links TRBV5-1 to TRBJ2-7; possibly TRBD1 for D (6 bases). V lost 4 bases and J lost 2, with 13 bases in between. The CDR3 has 14 residues. From germline, CDR1 is SGHRS and CDR2 YFSETQ. CDR3 in DNA: TGCGCCAGCAGCGAAGACAGGACCACCTACGAGCAGTACTTC. Translated: CASSEDRTTYEQYF.

The chain has TRBV6-9 and TRBJ1-4, with D possibly being TRBD1 (6 bases). The ends were cut back, 2 bases at V and 0 bases at J, with 22 bases in the middle. Germline lookup yields CDR1 MNHGY and CDR2 SVAAGI. The CDR3 consists of 20 residues. The CDR3 DNA is TGTGCCAGCAGTTATGGGGGTGACAGGTCGGGAGGTGCAACTAATGAAAAACTGTTTTTT. Residues: CASSYGGDRSGGATNEKLFF.

The genes are TRBV27 and TRBJ2-5; a weak D match, TRBD1 (6 bases). This CDR3 has 17 amino acids. CDR1 is MNHEY, CDR2 SMNVEV, per germline (reference sequence). V lost 3 bases, J lost 0 bases, and 17 bases lay in between. The CDR3 coding sequence is TGTGCCAGCAGTTTTAGGGGGTCGGGGAAATACCAAGAGACCCAGTACTTC. Translating gives CASSFRGSGKYQETQYF.